A selection of T cell receptor beta chains follows, all from one sample in a study of blood T cell repertoires in COVID-19. This table comes from immunoSEQ multiplex PCR, and its TCRdb copy is limited to in-frame clones, with some not included. The table records 200,000 to 300,000 clones, over 70% of them present only once. What was sequenced was peripheral blood. The receptor set was obtained from a woman in her thirties or forties who had recovered from COVID-19. Each CDR3 is given with its conserved first and last residue. The order of the fields is J gene, V gene, D gene, clone size, CDR3 protein, CDR3 DNA. A D gene is named only where the DNA matches it firmly. Size tells how often a clone was seen (once, few, many) or the class of an expanded clone, and some rows leave it out.

j_gene: TRBJ1-5; v_gene: TRBV11-2; d_gene: -; abundance: -; CDR3aa: CASSLDGQGYNQPQHF; CDR3nt: TGTGCCAGCAGCTTAGATGGGCAGGGCTACAATCAGCCCCAGCATTTT
j_gene: TRBJ2-7; v_gene: TRBV19; d_gene: TRBD1; abundance: -; CDR3aa: CASSLGTGWDEQYF; CDR3nt: TGTGCCAGTAGTTTAGGGACAGGCTGGGACGAGCAGTACTTC
j_gene: TRBJ1-4; v_gene: TRBV7-9; d_gene: -; abundance: -; CDR3aa: CASSPQQGGEKLFF; CDR3nt: TGTGCCAGCAGCCCCCAGCAAGGCGGTGAAAAACTGTTTTTT
j_gene: TRBJ2-1; v_gene: TRBV24-1; d_gene: TRBD2; abundance: -; CDR3aa: CATSDAGGGLGSSYNEQFF; CDR3nt: TGTGCCACCAGTGATGCAGGCGGGGGGCTTGGAAGCTCCTACAATGAGCAGTTCTTC
j_gene: TRBJ2-7; v_gene: TRBV6-5; d_gene: -; abundance: -; CDR3aa: CASSSTGLVEYF; CDR3nt: TGTGCCAGCAGCTCGACAGGCCTTGTAGAGTACTTC
j_gene: TRBJ2-4; v_gene: TRBV7-9; d_gene: TRBD2; abundance: -; CDR3aa: CASSLDREDIQYF; CDR3nt: TGTGCCAGCAGCTTGGACCGGGAGGACATTCAGTACTTC
j_gene: TRBJ1-1; v_gene: TRBV6-2/TRBV6-3; d_gene: -; abundance: -; CDR3aa: CASSYYPGTPNTEAFF; CDR3nt: TGTGCCAGCAGTTACTACCCCGGGACACCGAACACTGAAGCTTTCTTT
j_gene: TRBJ1-6; v_gene: TRBV27; d_gene: TRBD1; abundance: -; CDR3aa: CASKSLDRNNSPLHF; CDR3nt: TGTGCCAGCAAGTCGCTGGACAGGAATAATTCACCCCTCCACTTT
j_gene: TRBJ2-1; v_gene: TRBV6-5; d_gene: TRBD1; abundance: -; CDR3aa: CASSYSRGPLSEQFF; CDR3nt: TGTGCCAGCAGTTACTCGAGGGGGCCACTCAGTGAGCAGTTCTTC
j_gene: TRBJ2-1; v_gene: TRBV7-8; d_gene: TRBD1; abundance: once; CDR3aa: CASSLVSGGSYNEQFF; CDR3nt: TGTGCCAGCAGCTTAGTATCAGGGGGATCCTACAATGAGCAGTTCTTC
j_gene: TRBJ2-7; v_gene: TRBV3-1/TRBV3-2; d_gene: -; abundance: once; CDR3aa: CASSQRGLDEQYF; CDR3nt: TGTGCCAGCAGCCAAAGGGGTTTGGACGAGCAGTACTTC
j_gene: TRBJ1-5; v_gene: TRBV19; d_gene: TRBD1; abundance: -; CDR3aa: CASSIVQGALGNQPQHF; CDR3nt: TGTGCCAGTAGTATAGTGCAGGGGGCGCTTGGCAATCAGCCCCAGCATTTT
j_gene: TRBJ2-1; v_gene: TRBV3-1/TRBV3-2; d_gene: -; abundance: -; CDR3aa: CASSQTGEGNEQFF; CDR3nt: TGTGCCAGCAGCCAGACAGGGGAGGGCAATGAGCAGTTCTTC
j_gene: TRBJ2-7; v_gene: TRBV5-1; d_gene: -; abundance: -; CDR3aa: CASSLEGVKYF; CDR3nt: TGCGCCAGCAGCTTGGAAGGGGTGAAGTACTTC
j_gene: TRBJ1-4; v_gene: TRBV7-2; d_gene: -; abundance: -; CDR3aa: CASSSGQSLNEKLFF; CDR3nt: TGTGCCAGCAGCTCAGGACAGTCCTTGAATGAAAAACTGTTTTTT
j_gene: TRBJ2-3; v_gene: TRBV6-5; d_gene: -; abundance: -; CDR3aa: CASSLGRATDTQYF; CDR3nt: TGTGCCAGCAGTCTTGGCAGGGCCACAGATACGCAGTATTTT
j_gene: TRBJ2-1; v_gene: TRBV11-3; d_gene: TRBD2; abundance: -; CDR3aa: CASSISGGAASEQFF; CDR3nt: TGTGCCAGCAGCATTAGCGGGGGGGCTGCGAGTGAGCAGTTCTTC
j_gene: TRBJ2-3; v_gene: TRBV19; d_gene: -; abundance: -; CDR3aa: CASKRADTQYF; CDR3nt: TGTGCCAGTAAGAGGGCAGATACGCAGTATTTT
j_gene: TRBJ1-2; v_gene: TRBV30; d_gene: -; abundance: -; CDR3aa: CAWSQGGGYTF; CDR3nt: TGTGCCTGGAGTCAGGGAGGTGGCTACACCTTC
j_gene: TRBJ2-3; v_gene: TRBV10-3; d_gene: TRBD1; abundance: -; CDR3aa: CAISEDRGRGDTQYF; CDR3nt: TGTGCCATCAGTGAGGACAGGGGGCGGGGAGATACGCAGTATTTT
j_gene: TRBJ1-2; v_gene: TRBV6-5; d_gene: -; abundance: -; CDR3aa: CASTLRSGWNGYTF; CDR3nt: TGTGCCAGCACTTTACGGTCAGGGTGGAATGGCTACACCTTC
j_gene: TRBJ1-1; v_gene: TRBV28; d_gene: -; abundance: -; CDR3aa: CASSLDPGSTEAFF; CDR3nt: TGTGCCAGCAGTTTGGACCCGGGAAGCACTGAAGCTTTCTTT
j_gene: TRBJ2-5; v_gene: TRBV6-6; d_gene: -; abundance: -; CDR3aa: CASSYQAGLQETQYF; CDR3nt: TGTGCCAGCAGTTACCAGGCGGGACTCCAAGAGACCCAGTACTTC
j_gene: TRBJ2-3; v_gene: TRBV27; d_gene: -; abundance: -; CDR3aa: CASSSVGDTQYF; CDR3nt: TGTGCCAGCAGTTCGGTCGGAGATACGCAGTATTTT
j_gene: TRBJ1-1; v_gene: TRBV10-3; d_gene: -; abundance: -; CDR3aa: CAISAGREAEAFF; CDR3nt: TGTGCCATCAGTGCCGGGAGGGAGGCTGAAGCTTTCTTT
j_gene: TRBJ2-7; v_gene: TRBV5-5; d_gene: TRBD2; abundance: -; CDR3aa: CASSLYGGTEQYF; CDR3nt: TGTGCCAGCAGCTTGTACGGGGGGACCGAGCAGTACTTC
j_gene: TRBJ2-7; v_gene: TRBV5-4; d_gene: -; abundance: -; CDR3aa: CASSPGRRGTYEQYF; CDR3nt: TGTGCCAGCAGCCCCGGGCGGCGGGGAACCTACGAGCAGTACTTC
j_gene: TRBJ1-2; v_gene: TRBV6-1; d_gene: TRBD1; abundance: -; CDR3aa: CASSDIMAGGRNGGYTF; CDR3nt: TGTGCCAGCAGTGATATAATGGCAGGGGGACGTAATGGTGGCTACACCTTC
j_gene: TRBJ2-1; v_gene: TRBV2; d_gene: -; abundance: -; CDR3aa: CASSEGRGGNEQFF; CDR3nt: TGTGCCAGCAGTGAGGGGCGGGGTGGCAATGAGCAGTTCTTC
j_gene: TRBJ2-2; v_gene: TRBV27; d_gene: -; abundance: -; CDR3aa: CASSPVGGTGELFF; CDR3nt: TGTGCCAGCAGTCCAGTAGGGGGCACCGGGGAGCTGTTTTTT